The 10 T cell receptor beta chains below all came from one sample that was sequenced in a study of early stage breast cancer tumors. Sequenced by immunoSEQ multiplex PCR; TCRdb stores in-frame clones only, minus some. The sample has about 72,000 clones, approximately 79% seen once. The sequencing input was blood. These receptors originate from a person in their sixties with breast cancer.

The chain recombines TRBV27 with TRBJ2-2; D gene unclear. With 6 bases removed from V and 0 bases from J, the gap between germline ends came to 5 bases. Germline V lookup: CDR1 MNHEY, CDR2 SMNVEV (reference sequence). This CDR3 is 13 amino acids long. CDR3 loop: CASRLANTGELFF. Written as DNA, the CDR3 is TGTGCCAGCAGGCTAGCGAACACCGGGGAGCTGTTTTTT.

This chain uses TRBV2 with TRBJ2-3; no firm D call. This CDR3 comprises 14 residues. Germline V gene lookup returns CDR1 SNHLY and CDR2 FYNNEI. Trimming shortened V by 2 bases and J by 3 bases, and 9 bases separated the two germline ends. CDR3 sequence: CASSELTRTDTQYF. CDR3 coding DNA: TGTGCCAGCAGTGAACTCACAAGAACAGATACGCAGTATTTT.

The chain combines TRBV7-9 with TRBJ2-7; 9 positions agree with TRBD2. The CDR3 contains 16 residues. Per germline, CDR1 SEHNR and CDR2 FQNEAQ (reference sequence). V lost 3 bases to trimming and J lost 5 bases; unmatched junction nucleotides: 11. The CDR3: CASSFSPPSGTHEQYF. Written as DNA, the CDR3 is TGTGCCAGCAGCTTTTCCCCCCCTAGCGGGACCCACGAGCAGTACTTC.

The V call is TRBV7-2, the J call TRBJ2-3; TRBD2 agrees at 7 bases. The CDR3 contains 16 residues. V was pared by 1 base and J by 4 bases, with 8 bases of the junction left unmatched. CDR1 and CDR2 (germline): SGHTA, FQGNSA. As DNA, the CDR3 is TGTGCCAGCAGCTTAGTCGGCGCGGGAGTGGCAGATACGCAGTATTTT. This translates into CASSLVGAGVADTQYF.

The chain has TRBV28 and TRBJ1-2; D is undetermined. V shed 2 bases and J shed 7 bases, with 8 bases lying between them. CDR1 is MDHEN and CDR2 is SYDVKM in the germline V gene. The CDR3 loop spans 12 amino acids. The CDR3 protein is CASSLTTFGYTF. The CDR3 DNA is TGTGCCAGCAGTTTAACGACCTTTGGCTACACCTTC.

The rearrangement joins TRBV19 to TRBJ1-2; D not certain. V was pared by 4 bases and J by 1 base, with 13 bases between. The germline V gene encodes CDR1 LNHDA and CDR2 SQIVND (reference sequence). The CDR3 has 15 amino acids. The CDR3 DNA reads TGTGCCAGTAGTAAGGCGCCAGCCTTTAACTATGGCTACACCTTC. Its translation is CASSKAPAFNYGYTF.

J is TRBJ2-7 and V is TRBV11-2, with 10 positions matching TRBD1. CDR1 and CDR2 (germline): SGHAT, FQNNGV. V lost 6 bases to trimming and J lost 1 base; unmatched junction nucleotides: 3. This CDR3 has 14 amino acids. CDR3 nucleotides: TGTGCCAGCAGTCGGGACAGGGGATCCTACGAGCAGTACTTC. Translated: CASSRDRGSYEQYF.

The J gene is TRBJ1-2, the V gene TRBV18, with D unresolved. V lost 3 bases and J lost 0, with 11 bases in between. There are 15 residues in the CDR3. Germline CDR1 and CDR2: KGHSH and LQKENI. The CDR3: CASSPLALANYGYTF. Here the CDR3 DNA reads TGTGCCAGCTCACCTCTGGCCTTAGCTAACTATGGCTACACCTTC. The full variable domain, in which reference TRBV18 and TRBJ1-2 provide the parts outside the CDR3, is NAGVMQNPRHLVRRRGQEARLRCSPMKGHSHVYWYRQLPEEGLKFMVYLQKENIIDESGMPKERFSAEFPKEGPSILRIQQVVRGDSAAYFCASSPLALANYGYTFGSGTRLTVV.

There are a few counts of this clone. The CDR3 protein is CASSESGQASGGYTF. CDR3 bases: TGTGCCAGCAGTGAAAGTGGACAGGCCTCGGGTGGCTACACCTTC. J is TRBJ1-2 and V is TRBV2, with 7 positions matching TRBD1. The V and J ends lost 2 bases and 7 bases, in that order; junction bases with no gene match: 10. The CDR3 is made up of 15 amino acids. Germline CDR1 SNHLY, CDR2 FYNNEI.

The chain joins TRBV9 to TRBJ2-5; D is perhaps TRBD2 (5 bases). Per the germline V gene, CDR1 is SGDLS and CDR2 is YYNGEE. The CDR3 runs to 13 residues. Trimming stripped 2 bases from V and 9 bases from J, with 14 bases between. The CDR3 DNA is TGTGCCAGCAGCGTGGAGGTGGGCACGGCCCAGTACTTC. It codes for CASSVEVGTAQYF.